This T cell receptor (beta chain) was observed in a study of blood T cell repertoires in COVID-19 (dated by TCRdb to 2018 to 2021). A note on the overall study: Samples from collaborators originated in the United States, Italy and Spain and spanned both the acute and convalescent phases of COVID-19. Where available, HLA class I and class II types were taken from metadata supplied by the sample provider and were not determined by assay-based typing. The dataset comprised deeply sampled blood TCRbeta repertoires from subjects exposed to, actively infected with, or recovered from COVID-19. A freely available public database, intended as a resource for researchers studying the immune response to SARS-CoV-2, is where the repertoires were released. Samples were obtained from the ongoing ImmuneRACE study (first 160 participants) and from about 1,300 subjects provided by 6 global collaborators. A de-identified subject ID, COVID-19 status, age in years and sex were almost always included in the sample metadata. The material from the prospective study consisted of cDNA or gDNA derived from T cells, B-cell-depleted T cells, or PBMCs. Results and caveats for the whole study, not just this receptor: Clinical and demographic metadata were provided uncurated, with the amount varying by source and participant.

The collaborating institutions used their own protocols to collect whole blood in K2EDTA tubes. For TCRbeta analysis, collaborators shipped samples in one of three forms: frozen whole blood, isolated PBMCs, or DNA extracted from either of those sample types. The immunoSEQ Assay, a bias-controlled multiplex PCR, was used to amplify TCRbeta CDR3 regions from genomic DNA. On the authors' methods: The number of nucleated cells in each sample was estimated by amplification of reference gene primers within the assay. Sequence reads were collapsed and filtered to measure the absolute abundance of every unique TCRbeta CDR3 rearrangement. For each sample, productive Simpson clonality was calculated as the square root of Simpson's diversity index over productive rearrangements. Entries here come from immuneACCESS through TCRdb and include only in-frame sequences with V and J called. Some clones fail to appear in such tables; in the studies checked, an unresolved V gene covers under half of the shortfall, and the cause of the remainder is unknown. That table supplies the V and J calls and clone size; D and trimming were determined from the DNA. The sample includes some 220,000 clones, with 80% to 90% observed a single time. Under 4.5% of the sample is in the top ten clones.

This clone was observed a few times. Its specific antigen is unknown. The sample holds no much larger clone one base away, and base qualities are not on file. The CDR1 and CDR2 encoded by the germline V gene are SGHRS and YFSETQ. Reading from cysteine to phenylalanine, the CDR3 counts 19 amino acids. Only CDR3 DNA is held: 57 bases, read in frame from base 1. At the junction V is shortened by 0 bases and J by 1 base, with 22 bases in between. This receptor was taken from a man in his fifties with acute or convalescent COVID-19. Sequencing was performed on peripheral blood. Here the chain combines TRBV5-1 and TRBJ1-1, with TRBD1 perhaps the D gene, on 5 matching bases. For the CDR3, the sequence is CASSLAPTAGQGPNTEAFF. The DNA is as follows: TGCGCCAGCAGCTTGGCCCCTACCGCCGGACAAGGCCCGAACACTGAAGCTTTCTTT.